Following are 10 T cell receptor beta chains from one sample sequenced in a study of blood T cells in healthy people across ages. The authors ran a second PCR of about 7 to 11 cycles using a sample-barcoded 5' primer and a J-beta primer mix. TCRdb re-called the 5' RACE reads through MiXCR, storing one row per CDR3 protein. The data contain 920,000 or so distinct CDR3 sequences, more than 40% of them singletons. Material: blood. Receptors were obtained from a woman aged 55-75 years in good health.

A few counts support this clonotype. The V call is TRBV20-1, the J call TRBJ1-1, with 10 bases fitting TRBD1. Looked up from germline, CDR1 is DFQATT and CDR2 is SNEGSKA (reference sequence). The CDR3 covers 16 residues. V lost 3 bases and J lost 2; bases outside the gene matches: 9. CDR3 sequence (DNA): TGCAGTGCTAGCGGGGGACAGGGGAAAACCAACACTGAAGCTTTCTTT. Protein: CSASGGQGKTNTEAFF.

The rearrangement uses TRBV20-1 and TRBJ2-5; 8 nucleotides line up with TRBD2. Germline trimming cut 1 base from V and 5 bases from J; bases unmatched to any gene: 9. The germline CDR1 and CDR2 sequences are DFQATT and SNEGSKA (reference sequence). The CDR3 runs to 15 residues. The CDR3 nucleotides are TGCAGTGCTAGAGTTGATAGCGGGACTGGGGAGACCCAGTACTTC. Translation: CSARVDSGTGETQYF.

DNA for the CDR3: TGTGCCACCAGCAGAGTAGGAGCGCCTCGGTCGAATGAGCAGTTCTTC. This codes for CATSRVGAPRSNEQFF. The chain employs TRBV15 and TRBJ2-1; D unresolved. Per germline, CDR1 LNHNV and CDR2 YYDKDF (reference sequence). This CDR3 has 16 residues. V shed 1 base and J shed 7 bases, with 17 bases lying between them.

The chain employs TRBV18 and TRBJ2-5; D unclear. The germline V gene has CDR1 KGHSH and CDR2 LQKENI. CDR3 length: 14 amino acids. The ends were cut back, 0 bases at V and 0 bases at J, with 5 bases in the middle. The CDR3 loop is CASSPPSYQETQYF. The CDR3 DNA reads TGTGCCAGCTCACCACCGAGTTACCAAGAGACCCAGTACTTC.

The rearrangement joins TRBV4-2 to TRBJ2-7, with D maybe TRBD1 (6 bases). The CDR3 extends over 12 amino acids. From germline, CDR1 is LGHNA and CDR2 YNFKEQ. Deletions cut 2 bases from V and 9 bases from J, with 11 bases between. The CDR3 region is CASSQTGQRQYF. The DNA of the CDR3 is TGTGCCAGCAGCCAAACAGGGCAAAGGCAGTACTTC.

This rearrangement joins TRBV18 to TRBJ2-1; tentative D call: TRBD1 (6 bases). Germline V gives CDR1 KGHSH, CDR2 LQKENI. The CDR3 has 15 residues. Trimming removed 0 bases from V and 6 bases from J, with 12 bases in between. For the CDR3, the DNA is TGTGCCAGCTCACCACCCAGGGGAGATTTCAATGAGCAGTTCTTC. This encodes CASSPPRGDFNEQFF.

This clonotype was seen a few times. The CDR3 nucleotides read TGCAGTGCTAGAGATATAGTAGGCTACGAGCAGTACTTC. This codes for CSARDIVGYEQYF. The chain couples TRBV20-1 to TRBJ2-7; no firm D call. In germline, CDR1 is DFQATT, CDR2 SNEGSKA (reference sequence). Trimming removed 0 bases at V and 3 bases at J, with 9 bases between. The CDR3 has 13 residues.

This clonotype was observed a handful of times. CDR3 amino acids: CASREQGAIAGKYF. For the CDR3, the DNA is TGCGCCAGCAGGGAACAGGGGGCGATAGCGGGAAAGTACTTC. The chain combines TRBV10-2 with TRBJ2-7, with D maybe TRBD1 (9 bases). V dropped 6 bases and J dropped 11 bases, with 23 bases sitting between them. Germline values: CDR1 WSHSY, CDR2 SAAADI. The CDR3 is 14 amino acids.

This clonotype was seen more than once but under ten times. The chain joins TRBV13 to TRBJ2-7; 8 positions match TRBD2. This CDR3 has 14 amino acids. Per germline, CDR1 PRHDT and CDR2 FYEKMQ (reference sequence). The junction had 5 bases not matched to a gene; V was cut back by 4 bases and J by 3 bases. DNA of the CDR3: TGTGCCAGCAGCTCCGGGACTAGAGGCTACGAGCAGTACTTC. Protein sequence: CASSSGTRGYEQYF. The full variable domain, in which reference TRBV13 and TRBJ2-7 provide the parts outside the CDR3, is AAGVIQSPRHLIKEKRETATLKCYPIPRHDTVYWYQQGPGQDPQFLISFYEKMQSDKGSIPDRFSAQQFSDYHSELNMSSLELGDSALYFCASSSGTRGYEQYFGPGTRLTVT.

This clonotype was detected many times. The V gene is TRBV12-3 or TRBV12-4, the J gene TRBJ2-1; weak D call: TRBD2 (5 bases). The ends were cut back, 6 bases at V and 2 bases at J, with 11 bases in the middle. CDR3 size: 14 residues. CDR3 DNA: TGTGCCAGCAGCCAAGAGGGCCCCTACAATGAGCAGTTCTTC. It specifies CASSQEGPYNEQFF.